This T cell receptor (beta chain) was identified during a study of OX40 agonist ivuxolimab in advanced cancers. As for the study in general: Patients received the agonistic anti-OX40 (CD134) antibody ivuxolimab. Past anti-PD-1, anti-PD-L1 or anti-CTLA-4 therapy was accepted, and 40% to 45% had received some. Dose-escalation patients were diagnosed with hepatocellular carcinoma, melanoma, renal cell cancer or head and neck cancer. Study observations and caveats: Clonal expansion among partial responders at 0.1-3.0 mg/kg ranked near the lowest.

Between the trimmed V and J ends, which lost 9 bases and 4 bases, there was a span of 14 bases. Germline CDR1 SGHTS, CDR2 YDEGEE. The CDR3 covers 13 residues. Profiling relied on immunoSEQ multiplex PCR, and the TCRdb table lists in-frame clones only, not all of them. The sample lists 65,000 to 70,000 clones, around 90% seen once, with over 9.5% in the top ten. A remark on this clone: Its antigen is as yet unknown.

The chain is built from TRBV5-8 and TRBJ2-4; D assignment may be TRBD1 or TRBD2 (6 bases each). This clonotype was sampled from an adult with an advanced solid tumor such as melanoma, head and neck, liver or kidney cancer. Specimen: CD4+ or CD8+ T cells sorted from blood, collected in a trial of the OX40 agonist ivuxolimab. The CDR3 region has the DNA TGTGCCACCGAAAGGGGGAGGAAAAACATTCAGTACTTC. Encoded protein: CATERGRKNIQYF. The whole variable domain, filled in from reference TRBV5-8 and TRBJ2-4, reads EAGVTQSPTHLIKTRGQQATLRCSPISGHTSVYWYQQALGLGLQFLLWYDEGEERNRGNFPPRFSGRQFPNYSSELNVNALELEDSALYLCATERGRKNIQYFGAGTRLSVL.